A selection of T cell receptor beta chains follows, all from one sample in a study of patients and donors after allogeneic stem cell transplantation. One entry per CDR3 protein results from TCRdb running MiXCR on the RT-PCR reads. Seen here are about 87,000 distinct CDR3 sequences, less than 5% observed once, and the top ten hold less than 3%. Sequenced: blood, either unsorted or a sorted T cell fraction (not recorded which). Source of these receptors: a human donor who was either an allogeneic HSCT recipient or a stem cell or donor lymphocyte infusion donor (not recorded which). It is not recorded whose cells these are; they may come from a transplant donor. Both conserved end residues are part of each CDR3. A D gene is named only where the DNA matches it firmly. Size tells how often a clone was seen (once, few, many) or the class of an expanded clone, and some rows leave it out.

v_gene	j_gene	len	d_gene	abundance	CDR3aa	CDR3nt
TRBV7-9	TRBJ1-1	14	-	many	CASSKGGRTTEAFF	TGTGCCAGCAGCAAGGGAGGGCGGACCACTGAAGCTTTCTTT
TRBV4-1	TRBJ2-1	15	-	-	CASSKGESSYNEQFF	TGCGCCAGCAGCAAGGGGGAGAGCTCCTACAATGAGCAGTTCTTC
TRBV5-6	TRBJ2-4	17	TRBD2	many	CASSWTSGGATKNIQYF	TGTGCCAGCAGTTGGACTAGCGGGGGGGCCACCAAAAACATTCAGTACTTC
TRBV19	TRBJ1-2	14	-	few	CASSAPGDRYGYTF	TGTGCCAGTAGTGCGCCAGGGGACCGGTATGGCTACACCTTC
TRBV5-1	TRBJ2-5	16	-	-	CASSPRVTPVRETQYF	TGCGCCAGCAGCCCCCGGGTGACGCCCGTCCGAGAGACCCAGTACTTC
TRBV29-1	TRBJ1-4	12	-	many	CSVGDNNEKLFF	TGCAGCGTTGGAGACAATAATGAAAAACTGTTTTTT
TRBV6-5	TRBJ2-3	11	-	many	CASSSVDTQYF	TGTGCCAGCAGTTCTGTGGATACGCAGTATTTT
TRBV7-6	TRBJ1-2	13	-	-	CASSQELNYGYTF	TGTGCCAGCAGCCAGGAGTTAAACTATGGCTACACCTTC
TRBV2	TRBJ2-3	14	-	-	CASRAAEGTDTQYF	TGTGCCAGCAGGGCCGCGGAGGGCACAGATACGCAGTATTTT
TRBV20-1	TRBJ2-1	15	-	-	CSARLGSATSNEQFF	TGCAGTGCTCGCCTCGGGTCTGCCACGTCCAATGAGCAGTTCTTC
TRBV12-3/TRBV12-4	TRBJ2-1	13	-	few	CASTLSNVHEQFF	TGTGCCAGCACCCTGTCTAATGTCCATGAGCAGTTCTTC
TRBV11-2	TRBJ1-2	14	-	many	CASSLEPGVGGYTF	TGTGCCAGCAGCTTAGAACCAGGGGTCGGTGGCTACACCTTC
TRBV7-8	TRBJ2-5	16	-	few	CASSGAGYRRQETQYF	TGTGCCAGCAGCGGGGCGGGGTACCGTCGGCAAGAGACCCAGTACTTC
TRBV4-1	TRBJ2-3	17	TRBD2	-	CASSQGLQRGPTDTQYF	TGCGCCAGCAGCCAAGGTTTACAGCGGGGGCCCACAGATACGCAGTATTTT
TRBV12-3/TRBV12-4	TRBJ2-3	16	-	many	CASSLGSSRRTDTQYF	TGTGCCAGCAGTTTGGGGTCTAGCAGACGCACAGATACGCAGTATTTT
TRBV20-1	TRBJ1-1	14	-	many	CSATFGGFDTEAFF	TGCAGTGCCACCTTTGGAGGGTTTGACACTGAAGCTTTCTTT
TRBV29-1	TRBJ1-1	14	TRBD1	many	CSVWTGFYYTEAFF	TGCAGCGTTTGGACAGGTTTCTACTACACTGAAGCTTTCTTT
TRBV21-1	TRBJ1-2	11	-	many	CASPHLLKRTF	TGTGCCAGCCCCCATCTACTGAAAAGAACCTTC
TRBV20-1	TRBJ1-1	15	-	many	CSASLGALVNTEAFF	TGCAGTGCTAGCTTGGGGGCTCTAGTGAACACTGAAGCTTTCTTT
TRBV14	TRBJ1-2	13	-	many	CASSQARLNGYTF	TGTGCCAGCAGCCAAGCCCGCTTAAATGGCTACACCTTC
TRBV29-1	TRBJ2-3	12	-	many	CSVDPGTDTQYF	TGCAGCGTTGATCCCGGCACAGATACGCAGTATTTT
TRBV6-1	TRBJ1-2	17	TRBD1	many	CASTSRDRHSANYGYTF	TGTGCCAGCACGTCGAGGGACAGACATTCGGCTAACTATGGCTACACCTTC
TRBV7-9	TRBJ1-1	15	TRBD1	-	CASRNTDRVATEAFF	TGTGCCAGCAGAAACACGGACAGGGTGGCCACTGAAGCTTTCTTT
TRBV18	TRBJ2-1	15	-	-	CASSPDRSGFNEQFF	TGTGCCAGCTCACCTGACAGGTCTGGGTTCAATGAGCAGTTCTTC
TRBV5-1	TRBJ2-3	15	-	many	CASSLDGRGTDTQYF	TGCGCCAGCAGCTTGGACGGACGGGGCACAGATACGCAGTATTTT
TRBV29-1	TRBJ1-2	14	TRBD1	many	CSVEEGTGAFGYTF	TGCAGCGTTGAAGAGGGGACAGGGGCGTTTGGCTACACCTTC
TRBV5-5	TRBJ1-1	14	-	many	CASSGRSGNTEAFF	TGTGCCAGCAGCGGCCGATCTGGGAACACTGAAGCTTTCTTT
TRBV4-2	TRBJ1-1	16	-	many	CASSQLGSRANTEAFF	TGTGCCAGCAGCCAATTGGGATCCAGGGCAAACACTGAAGCTTTCTTT
TRBV12-3/TRBV12-4	TRBJ1-1	13	-	many	CASSLVLGSGAFF	TGTGCCAGCAGTTTAGTCTTGGGGTCTGGAGCTTTCTTT
TRBV20-1	TRBJ2-1	15	TRBD1	many	CSARRRDRGRNEQFF	TGCAGTGCTAGACGCCGGGACAGGGGGCGCAATGAGCAGTTCTTC
TRBV4-1	TRBJ2-7	17	-	many	CASSQRQLGVGGHEQYF	TGCGCCAGCAGCCAGAGGCAACTCGGGGTCGGTGGACACGAGCAGTACTTC
TRBV20-1	TRBJ2-7	16	TRBD2	many	CSAREGYRLARYEQYF	TGCAGTGCTAGAGAAGGGTATAGACTAGCGAGATACGAGCAGTACTTC
TRBV7-9	TRBJ2-7	14	-	many	CASSSSLLSYEQYF	TGTGCCAGCAGCTCTAGCCTGCTCTCCTACGAGCAGTACTTC
TRBV7-9	TRBJ1-3	17	-	-	CASSLGRRRDSGNTIYF	TGTGCCAGCAGCTTAGGCAGACGGCGGGACTCTGGAAACACCATATATTTT
TRBV7-9	TRBJ2-7	13	TRBD1	-	CASSFTTGFEQYF	TGTGCCAGCAGCTTTACGACAGGGTTCGAGCAGTACTTC
TRBV7-8	TRBJ2-1	13	-	many	CASSALGGNEQFF	TGTGCCAGCAGCGCGTTGGGGGGCAATGAGCAGTTCTTC
TRBV9	TRBJ1-6	15	-	-	CASSALNGANSPLHF	TGTGCCAGCAGCGCGTTAAACGGGGCAAATTCACCCCTCCACTTT
TRBV20-1	TRBJ1-5	14	-	many	CSAREGGRNQPQHF	TGCAGTGCTAGAGAGGGCGGGAGGAATCAGCCCCAGCATTTT